These 27 T cell receptor beta chains originate from one sample sequenced in a study of human T cells and chemical hapten exposure. Time point of the sample: patch test 1, 2 weeks after DPC sensitization. The treatment is: therapeutic diphenylcyclopropenone sensitization with weekly scalp DPC. TCRdb analysed the RACE reads with MiXCR anew, one entry per CDR3 protein. The repertoire holds fewer than 400,000 distinct CDR3 sequences, with about 7% as singletons. The sequenced sample was whole blood, obtained in connection with sensitization to the hapten diphenylcyclopropenone (DPC). The receptors come from a woman between 18 and 29 years old with alopecia areata. Some clones in this sample may be carry-over from other donors' samples.

The gene calls are TRBV25-1 and TRBJ1-1; D may be TRBD1 (5 bases). CDR1 is MGHDK and CDR2 is SYGVNS in the germline V gene. The CDR3 length is 15 residues. The germline V and J ends were trimmed by 1 base and 5 bases, with 14 bases remaining between them. The CDR3, as DNA: TGTGCCAGCAGTGAATTTGCCGAGGGGAGTACTGAAGCTTTCTTT. It encodes CASSEFAEGSTEAFF. The whole variable domain, filled in from reference TRBV25-1 and TRBJ1-1, reads EADIYQTPRYLVIGTGKKITLECSQTMGHDKMYWYQQDPGMELHLIHYSYGVNSTEKGDLSSESTVSRIRTEHFPLTLESARPSHTSQYLCASSEFAEGSTEAFFGQGTRLTVV.

This clonotype appeared many times. CDR3 loop: CASSRVATSATQYF. For the CDR3, the DNA is TGTGCCAGCAGCCGAGTAGCGACATCGGCGACCCAGTACTTC. This chain uses TRBV11-3 with TRBJ2-5, with D perhaps matching TRBD2 (5 bases). The CDR3 is 14 residues long. V dropped 5 bases and J dropped 7 bases, with 17 bases sitting between them. The germline CDR1 and CDR2 sequences are SGHNT and YENEEA.

The rearrangement joins TRBV29-1 to TRBJ2-2; D might be TRBD1 (6 bases). Trimming left V 4 bases short and J 2 bases short, with 11 bases between. The length of the CDR3 is 14 residues. The germline V gene encodes CDR1 SQVTM and CDR2 ANQGSEA. The CDR3 spells CSVGKGVNTGELFF. The CDR3 bases are TGCAGCGTTGGGAAGGGGGTTAACACCGGGGAGCTGTTTTTT.

On this clonotype: Its ends do not fully match the called genes, so a read error is possible. The gene calls are TRBV7-7 and TRBJ2-3; TRBD2 agrees at 15 bases. The CDR3 is 18 amino acids. The germline V gene has CDR1 SSHAT and CDR2 FNYEAQ (reference sequence). In DNA, the CDR3 is TGTGCTAGCAGCCCGTCGGGACTAGCGGGGGGCAGCACAGATACGCAGTATTTT. It translates to CASSPSGLAGGSTDTQYF.

This clonotype was counted many times. The genes are TRBV3-1 and TRBJ2-4, with D unclear. Trimming left V 8 bases short and J 3 bases short, with 11 bases between. This CDR3 region has 13 residues. CDR1 is LGHDT and CDR2 is YNNKEL in the germline V gene (reference sequence). The CDR3 loop is CASAHLNKNIQYF. Written as DNA, the CDR3 is TGTGCCAGCGCCCACTTGAACAAAAACATTCAGTACTTC.

J is TRBJ1-5 and V is TRBV20-1; D unclear. V shed 5 bases and J shed 1 base, with 6 bases lying between them. Per the germline V gene, CDR1 is DFQATT and CDR2 is SNEGSKA (reference sequence). CDR3 length: 12 residues. The CDR3 sequence: CSASSSNQPQHF. Here the CDR3 DNA reads TGCAGTGCTTCGTCGAGCAATCAGCCCCAGCATTTT.

This clonotype was counted ten times or more. The chain employs TRBV28 and TRBJ2-6; no clear D gene. The CDR3 consists of 14 residues. V was pared by 7 bases and J by 6 bases, with 13 bases between. Germline V gene sequence: CDR1 MDHEN, CDR2 SYDVKM. CDR3 sequence: CASKRFRMANVLTF. The CDR3, as DNA: TGTGCCAGCAAGAGGTTTCGTATGGCCAACGTCCTGACTTTC.

V and J are TRBV4-1 and TRBJ1-5, with D possibly being TRBD1 (5 bases). The CDR3 runs to 15 residues. The germline V gene has CDR1 MGHRA and CDR2 YSYEKL. The V and J ends lost 2 bases and 2 bases respectively, with 10 bases between them. This chain's CDR3 is CASSQQGWGNQPQHF. CDR3 DNA: TGCGCCAGCAGCCAACAGGGATGGGGCAATCAGCCCCAGCATTTT.

The CDR3 nucleotides are TGCAGCGTTGAATCCGTGTGGACTAGCGGACTTAATGAGCAGTTCTTC. Translating it yields CSVESVWTSGLNEQFF. J is TRBJ2-1 and V is TRBV29-1; 10 bases are a match to TRBD2. The CDR3 loop spans 16 amino acids. Germline V CDR1 and CDR2: SQVTM, ANQGSEA. V was pared by 2 bases and J by 7 bases, with 11 bases of the junction left unmatched.

The genes are TRBV2 and TRBJ2-5; no definite D call. The CDR3 runs to 11 residues. Germline V gives CDR1 SNHLY, CDR2 FYNNEI. Trimming pared 6 bases from V and 8 bases from J, leaving 10 bases between. CDR3 protein: CASSVGRTQYF. For the CDR3, the DNA is TGTGCCAGCAGCGTGGGCCGTACCCAGTACTTC.

This clonotype was counted ten times or more. This chain joins TRBV5-4 and TRBJ2-2; unclear D gene. The CDR3 is 12 residues long. V lost 6 bases, J lost 6 bases, and 9 bases lay in between. Germline V gene sequence: CDR1 SGHNT, CDR2 YYREEE (reference sequence). CDR3 residues: CASTVPPGELFF. The CDR3 DNA reads as TGTGCCAGCACCGTGCCCCCCGGGGAGCTGTTTTTT. The whole variable domain, filled in from reference TRBV5-4 and TRBJ2-2, reads ETGVTQSPTHLIKTRGQQVTLRCSSQSGHNTVSWYQQALGQGPQFIFQYYREEENGRGNFPPRFSGLQFPNYSSELNVNALELDDSALYLCASTVPPGELFFGEGSRLTVL.

This clonotype was recorded many times. V usage is TRBV6-2 or TRBV6-3 and J usage is TRBJ1-5; D gene unclear. The germline V gene encodes CDR1 MNHEY and CDR2 SVGEGT. There are 14 residues in the CDR3. Trimming took off 3 bases at V and 6 bases at J, with 12 bases between the two ends. CDR3 nucleotides: TGTGCCAGCAGTTATGGGCGGAACCTTCAGCCCCAGCATTTT. This gives the protein CASSYGRNLQPQHF.

This clonotype was counted between two and nine times. The chain employs TRBV3-1 and TRBJ2-1; no firm D call. Germline assignment: CDR1 LGHDT and CDR2 YNNKEL (reference sequence). CDR3 length: 11 residues. Trimming cost V 1 base and J 8 bases, with 3 bases left between them. CDR3 in amino acids: CASSQVHEQFF. DNA of the CDR3: TGTGCCAGCAGCCAAGTTCATGAGCAGTTCTTC.

This clonotype showed up just a few times. This chain connects TRBV2 to TRBJ2-7; D tentatively fits TRBD1 or TRBD2 (5 bases each). V dropped 7 bases and J dropped 6 bases, with 22 bases sitting between them. Per the germline V gene, CDR1 is SNHLY and CDR2 is FYNNEI. This CDR3 contains 15 residues. This CDR3 reads CASTKTGTYSLEQYF. The CDR3 DNA is TGTGCCAGCACCAAGACGGGGACCTACTCCCTCGAGCAGTACTTC.

This clonotype was observed many times. V and J are TRBV6-5 and TRBJ2-2; no firm D call. V was trimmed by 0 bases and J by 0 bases, leaving 17 bases between them. CDR3 length: 19 residues. Germline loops: CDR1 MNHEY, CDR2 SVGAGI. CDR3 nucleotide sequence: TGTGCCAGCAGTTACTCGTCCGTCCTTACTCAAGCGAACACCGGGGAGCTGTTTTTT. This translates into CASSYSSVLTQANTGELFF.

This clonotype was seen many times. This chain connects TRBV7-8 to TRBJ2-3; D might be TRBD1 (6 bases). The germline CDR1 and CDR2 sequences are SGHVS and FQNEAQ. V lost 0 bases and J 2 bases, leaving 12 bases between the germline ends. There are 16 residues in the CDR3. The CDR3 spells CASSLATGLHTDTQYF. In DNA, the CDR3 is TGTGCCAGCAGCTTAGCGACAGGCTTACACACAGATACGCAGTATTTT. The full variable domain, completed using reference TRBV7-8 and TRBJ2-3, is GAGVSQSPRYKVAKRGQDVALRCDPISGHVSLFWYQQALGQGPEFLTYFQNEAQLDKSGLPSDRFFAERPEGSVSTLKIQRTQQEDSAVYLCASSLATGLHTDTQYFGPGTRLTVL.

This chain connects TRBV6-5 to TRBJ1-2; the match to TRBD1 covers 7 bases. The CDR3 length is 13 residues. The germline V gene encodes CDR1 MNHEY and CDR2 SVGAGI. V shed 6 bases, J shed 8 bases, and the junction held 9 bases outside the gene matches. The CDR3 coding sequence is TGTGCCAGCAGACCCGGACAGGAGCAAGGCTACACCTTC. It translates to CASRPGQEQGYTF.

This clonotype was seen a few times. V gene TRBV2 combines with J gene TRBJ2-4; D is unresolved. V dropped 2 bases and J dropped 0 bases, with 14 bases sitting between them. Germline V gives CDR1 SNHLY, CDR2 FYNNEI. This CDR3 is 17 amino acids long. The CDR3 DNA is TGTGCCAGCAGTGAATCGTCCCGGATACTAGCCAAAAACATTCAGTACTTC. As protein: CASSESSRILAKNIQYF.

V gene TRBV15 combines with J gene TRBJ1-1; no definite D call. Deletions cut 5 bases from V and 0 bases from J, with 16 bases between. Germline-derived CDR1 and CDR2 are LNHNV and YYDKDF (reference sequence). The CDR3 length is 16 residues. The CDR3 DNA sequence: TGTGCCACCAGCCCCCGCGAGGGTCCCCTGAACACTGAAGCTTTCTTT. Translation: CATSPREGPLNTEAFF.

This clonotype was counted ten times or more. This chain joins TRBV7-6 and TRBJ2-4; tentative D call: TRBD2 (6 bases). The CDR3 contains 14 residues. With 0 bases removed from V and 9 bases from J, the gap between germline ends came to 12 bases. Germline assignment: CDR1 SGHVS and CDR2 FNYEAQ. CDR3 amino acids: CASSLAEGRSIQYF. The CDR3 coding sequence is TGTGCCAGCAGCTTAGCGGAGGGTCGCAGCATTCAGTACTTC.

The sample holds many counts of this clonotype. This chain uses TRBV7-2 with TRBJ2-3; D call uncertain. The CDR3 contains 14 residues. Germline CDR1 and CDR2: SGHTA and FQGNSA. V was shortened by 5 bases and J by 0 bases, with 9 bases between the two germline ends. The CDR3 DNA is TGTGCCAGCAGCCCTGACCTTAGCACAGATACGCAGTATTTT. As protein: CASSPDLSTDTQYF.

V usage is TRBV2 and J usage is TRBJ2-3; D may be TRBD2 (5 bases). The CDR3 runs 13 residues. V dropped 8 bases and J dropped 2 bases, with 11 bases sitting between them. Germline CDR1 reads SNHLY; CDR2 reads FYNNEI. The chain's CDR3 is CASQAGLTDTQYF. CDR3 nucleotides: TGTGCCAGCCAGGCGGGCCTCACAGATACGCAGTATTTT.

The sample holds a few counts of this clonotype. The chain carries TRBV10-3 and TRBJ1-2; a possible D gene is TRBD1 (6 bases). Germline V lookup: CDR1 ENHRY, CDR2 SYGVKD. The CDR3 runs 13 residues. V was trimmed by 6 bases and J by 6 bases, leaving 14 bases between them. CDR3 protein: CAIRQGSLDGYTF. The CDR3 DNA sequence: TGTGCCATCAGGCAGGGGTCTCTTGATGGCTACACCTTC.

This clonotype was detected only a few times. The chain joins TRBV5-1 to TRBJ1-1; tentative D call: TRBD1 (5 bases). Trimming stripped 2 bases from V and 2 bases from J, with 10 bases between. The CDR3 has 14 amino acids. Germline values: CDR1 SGHRS, CDR2 YFSETQ. DNA of the CDR3: TGCGCCAGCAGCTTACCTGGGACCAACACTGAAGCTTTCTTT. This encodes CASSLPGTNTEAFF.

This clonotype was counted ten times or more. The V and J genes are TRBV4-1 and TRBJ2-7, with D perhaps matching TRBD2 (7 bases). Trimming removed 2 bases at V and 5 bases at J, with 16 bases between. There are 15 residues in the CDR3. Per the germline V gene, CDR1 is MGHRA and CDR2 is YSYEKL. CDR3 amino acids: CASSQKGGGYDEQYF. In nucleotides, the CDR3 is TGCGCCAGCAGCCAAAAGGGCGGGGGCTACGACGAGCAGTACTTC.

This clonotype appeared a few times. The J gene is TRBJ1-5, the V gene TRBV28; D not resolved. V lost 8 bases to trimming and J lost 3 bases, with 14 bases between them. The CDR3 length is 14 residues. The germline V gene has CDR1 MDHEN and CDR2 SYDVKM. CDR3 coding DNA: TGTGCCAGCCGTCGATTCGGGGACAATCAGCCCCAGCATTTT. This encodes CASRRFGDNQPQHF.

This clonotype was detected only a few times. This chain uses TRBV6-5 with TRBJ1-6, with D possibly matching TRBD1 (5 bases). The CDR3 runs to 13 residues. V was trimmed by 6 bases and J by 6 bases, leaving 9 bases between them. Germline V gives CDR1 MNHEY, CDR2 SVGAGI. CDR3 region: CASSRGFNSPLHF. In DNA form, the CDR3 reads TGTGCCAGCAGCCGGGGGTTTAATTCACCCCTCCACTTT.